This TCR beta chain appears in the sequencing data of a study of cytomegalovirus exposure and HLA in healthy donors. Turning to the study itself: Approximately 85 million unique TCRs from HLA-typed donors were held in an early data release. Caucasian-associated ancestry cluster membership applied to about 77% of under 450 genotyped donors.

In regard to this clone: The antigen is undetermined.

PCR used 60 Vbeta primers and 13 Jbeta primers. TCRdb keeps only in-frame clones here, not all; method: immunoSEQ multiplex PCR. Here the sample spans under 130,000 clones, 78% being singletons. Participants comprised healthy donors of bone marrow. Study results and limitations: Associated with cytomegalovirus, according to the listing, were around 170 TCR beta chains.

The sequence was collected from a male donor in good health and CMV-seronegative. The sequencing input was PBMCs.

CDR3 in DNA: TGCAGCGTTGGACAGGGGATCAGCTCCTACGAGCAGTACTTC. Translating gives CSVGQGISSYEQYF. The V call is TRBV29-1, the J call TRBJ2-7; 8 bases fit TRBD1. Germline trimming cut 4 bases from V and 0 bases from J; bases unmatched to any gene: 5. Germline CDR1 and CDR2: SQVTM and ANQGSEA. This CDR3 has 14 amino acids.